This T cell receptor (beta chain) stems from a study of STAT5B mutations in CD4+ large granular lymphocyte leukemia. Germline loops: CDR1 SGHNT, CDR2 YYREEE (reference sequence). This CDR3 contains 14 residues. After removal of 2 bases from V and 5 bases from J, the junction contained 4 bases not matched to a gene. This clone was seen only a few times. The antigen remains undetermined. Produced via immunoSEQ multiplex PCR; TCRdb's table is partial and in-frame only. The sample has tens of thousands of clones; roughly 87% are singletons. Study-level points and caveats: Patient CD4-sorted repertoires looked more clonal than healthy CD4+ repertoires, even without putative leukemic clones. Compared with healthy controls (2/35), patient top clones favored TRBV06 (8/27). No patients shared main leukemic clonotypes, though less than 30% appeared at low frequency elsewhere.

Input material: CD4+ T cells from blood buffy coats. The TCR comes from a human donor in good health. The chain links TRBV5-4 to TRBJ1-2, with 9 bases aligning to TRBD1. The CDR3 is CASSFQDRGYGYTF. CDR3 DNA: TGTGCCAGCAGCTTCCAGGACAGGGGATATGGCTACACCTTC.